Below, one T cell receptor (beta chain) is given with its context. Antigen unknown. A second roughly 7 to 12 cycle PCR used barcoded and J-beta primers. TCRdb re-derived calls from the 5' RACE reads in MiXCR, one entry per CDR3 protein. The table lists about 1.8 million distinct CDR3 sequences, just under 50% of them singletons, with 2.1% in the top ten. Germline loops: CDR1 SGHTA, CDR2 FQGNSA. The CDR3 loop spans 16 amino acids. The V segment lost 7 bases and the J segment 13 bases; nucleotides outside the gene matches: 19. The record originates from a study of blood T cells in healthy people across ages. Overall study findings and caveats: Unknown donor CMV status possibly confounded expanded clonotype changes.

The sequencing input was blood. This rearrangement joins TRBV7-2 to TRBJ2-1; 10 bases match TRBD2. This clonotype originated in a woman in her forties in good health. CDR3 in amino acids: CASISGAGGHSETQFF. For the CDR3, the DNA is TGTGCCAGCATTTCTGGAGCGGGGGGGCATTCGGAGACCCAGTTCTTC.